What follows are 19 T cell receptor beta chains derived from one specimen sequenced in a study of cytomegalovirus exposure and HLA in healthy donors. PCR used 60 Vbeta primers and 13 Jbeta primers. Sequenced by immunoSEQ multiplex PCR; TCRdb stores in-frame clones only, minus some. The sample yields about 190,000 clones, roughly 80% seen once. What was sequenced was PBMCs. The receptor source for this set is a woman aged 18-30 years in good health and CMV-seronegative.

The gene calls are TRBV29-1 and TRBJ2-2; TRBD1 aligns across 7 bases. V was pared by 6 bases and J by 8 bases, with 12 bases of the junction left unmatched. Germline CDR1 is SQVTM and CDR2 is ANQGSEA. This CDR3 comprises 14 residues. The CDR3 DNA follows: TGCAGCGTGCCAGGACAGGTGAACTCGGGGGAGCTGTTTTTT. Its translation: CSVPGQVNSGELFF.

The chain uses TRBV19 and TRBJ2-7, with D possibly matching TRBD1 (6 bases). This CDR3 region has 15 residues. With 3 bases removed from V and 0 bases from J, the gap between germline ends came to 12 bases. Germline loops: CDR1 LNHDA, CDR2 SQIVND (reference sequence). CDR3 DNA: TGTGCCAGTAGTATTGGGCAGGACAGCTCCTACGAGCAGTACTTC. Translated: CASSIGQDSSYEQYF.

This chain uses TRBV11-2 with TRBJ1-1; D remains ambiguous. Germline loops: CDR1 SGHAT, CDR2 FQNNGV. The CDR3 is 14 residues long. V lost 0 bases to trimming and J lost 4 bases, with 9 bases between them. The CDR3 loop is CASSLEWETTEAFF. The CDR3, as DNA: TGTGCCAGCAGCTTAGAATGGGAGACCACTGAAGCTTTCTTT.

The genes are TRBV28 and TRBJ1-2; D gene uncertain. Trimming cost V 2 bases and J 7 bases, with 8 bases left between them. The CDR3 runs 12 residues. Germline V gives CDR1 MDHEN, CDR2 SYDVKM. DNA for the CDR3: TGTGCCAGCAGTTTACTCAGGCGTGGCTACACCTTC. Its translation: CASSLLRRGYTF.

This clone came up a few times. This sample also contains other DNA sequences that code for the same CDR3. The CDR3 region has the DNA TGTGCCAGCAGTTCAACAGGATACGGCTACACCTTC. This sequence encodes CASSSTGYGYTF. The rearrangement links TRBV27 to TRBJ1-2; perhaps TRBD1 as D (5 bases). V was trimmed by 4 bases and J by 8 bases, leaving 11 bases between them. Germline V CDR1 and CDR2: MNHEY, SMNVEV (reference sequence). This CDR3 contains 12 residues.

The chain employs TRBV14 and TRBJ1-2, with no clear D. From germline, CDR1 is SGHDN and CDR2 FVKESK. The CDR3 runs to 13 residues. Trimming shortened V by 4 bases and J by 7 bases, and 13 bases separated the two germline ends. The CDR3 here is CASSPLFSGGYTF. Written as DNA, the CDR3 is TGTGCCAGCAGCCCTCTTTTCTCAGGTGGCTACACCTTC.

The V and J genes are TRBV28 and TRBJ1-3; weak D call: TRBD1 (6 bases). CDR3 length: 16 amino acids. Germline assignment: CDR1 MDHEN and CDR2 SYDVKM. Trimming removed 3 bases at V and 1 base at J, with 13 bases between. The CDR3 here is CASSFLSTGSGNTIYF. CDR3 coding DNA: TGTGCCAGCAGTTTCCTATCTACAGGGTCTGGAAACACCATATATTTT.

This chain uses TRBV9 with TRBJ2-7, with 8 bases fitting TRBD2. V shed 0 bases, J shed 0 bases, and the junction held 5 bases outside the gene matches. This CDR3 has 16 amino acids. Germline CDR1 reads SGDLS; CDR2 reads YYNGEE. The CDR3 DNA sequence: TGTGCCAGCAGCGTAGGGGCGAGCGGGAGCTCCTACGAGCAGTACTTC. Translated, it gives CASSVGASGSSYEQYF.

V is TRBV19 and J is TRBJ1-5; D unclear. This CDR3 spans 16 amino acids. The germline V gene encodes CDR1 LNHDA and CDR2 SQIVND (reference sequence). V lost 5 bases and J 1 base, leaving 15 bases between the germline ends. The CDR3, as DNA: TGTGCCAGTAGTTCCCCGGGATTTATCAGCAATCAGCCCCAGCATTTT. Translating it yields CASSSPGFISNQPQHF.

CDR3 in DNA: TGCGCCAGCAGCTTGGAGGGCGGGGACAATCAGCCCCAGCATTTT. It specifies CASSLEGGDNQPQHF. The chain carries TRBV5-1 and TRBJ1-5; D not resolved. Looked up from germline, CDR1 is SGHRS and CDR2 is YFSETQ. The CDR3 totals 15 residues. Trimming cost V 0 bases and J 3 bases, with 10 bases left between them.

The genes are TRBV7-9 and TRBJ2-1, with D possibly being TRBD1 (6 bases). CDR3 size: 17 residues. V dropped 5 bases and J dropped 4 bases, with 21 bases sitting between them. The germline CDR1 and CDR2 sequences are SEHNR and FQNEAQ (reference sequence). The CDR3 here is CASSPLKGSGVYNEQFF. The CDR3 nucleotides are TGTGCCAGCAGCCCCCTTAAGGGATCAGGGGTATACAATGAGCAGTTCTTC.

J is TRBJ1-2 and V is TRBV5-4; 8 bases fit TRBD1. V shed 6 bases and J 5 bases; nucleotides not matched to a gene: 12. Looked up from germline, CDR1 is SGHNT and CDR2 is YYREEE (reference sequence). The CDR3 spans 15 residues. CDR3 in amino acids: CASTPQDRARYGYTF. CDR3 nucleotides: TGTGCCAGCACCCCTCAGGACAGGGCCAGGTATGGCTACACCTTC.

V usage is TRBV5-5 and J usage is TRBJ1-4; D may be TRBD1 (5 bases). V dropped 4 bases and J dropped 6 bases, with 13 bases sitting between them. Germline CDR1 is SGHKS and CDR2 is YYEKEE (reference sequence). CDR3 length equals 14 residues. CDR3 in DNA: TGTGCCAGCAGCGCCCCGGGGGGGGATGAAAAACTGTTTTTT. Its protein is CASSAPGGDEKLFF.

The chain carries TRBV2 and TRBJ2-3; TRBD2 matches 11 bases. V dropped 5 bases and J dropped 6; count of bases not matched to a gene: 10. The CDR3 has 16 amino acids. Germline values: CDR1 SNHLY, CDR2 FYNNEI. The CDR3 spells CASSSTSGTSSDTQYF. The CDR3 nucleotides read TGTGCCAGCAGTTCGACTAGCGGGACGTCGTCGGATACGCAGTATTTT.

The chain couples TRBV5-4 to TRBJ1-2; the match to TRBD1 covers 7 bases. Germline CDR1 is SGHNT and CDR2 is YYREEE (reference sequence). V shed 0 bases and J 3 bases; nucleotides not matched to a gene: 2. The CDR3 is made up of 14 amino acids. The CDR3 DNA is TGTGCCAGCAGCTTGGGGGACAGAGACTATGGCTACACCTTC. Its protein is CASSLGDRDYGYTF.

J is TRBJ1-1 and V is TRBV5-6; D call uncertain. There are 12 residues in the CDR3. The V and J ends lost 0 bases and 8 bases respectively, with 8 bases between them. In germline, CDR1 is SGHDT, CDR2 YYEEEE. CDR3: CASSLGELEAFF. Here the CDR3 DNA reads TGTGCCAGCAGCTTGGGTGAACTCGAAGCTTTCTTT.

V usage is TRBV6-6 and J usage is TRBJ1-6; D perhaps matches TRBD1 (6 bases). Germline-derived CDR1 and CDR2 are MNHNY and SVGAGI (reference sequence). V was pared by 0 bases and J by 11 bases, with 14 bases between. This CDR3 comprises 15 residues. The CDR3 DNA sequence: TGTGCCAGCAGTTACTCTCTACAGGGTGGGACACCCCTCCACTTT. Protein product: CASSYSLQGGTPLHF.

CDR3 loop: CSYAGGNIQYF. As DNA, the CDR3 is TGCAGTTACGCGGGGGGAAACATTCAGTACTTC. V gene TRBV20-1 combines with J gene TRBJ2-4; 8 bases match TRBD2. This CDR3 region has 11 residues. CDR1 DFQATT and CDR2 SNEGSKA come from the germline V gene (reference sequence). Trimming cost V 8 bases and J 6 bases; bases outside gene matches: 3.

The chain employs TRBV13 and TRBJ2-1, with 10 bases lining up with TRBD2. V gave up 4 bases and J gave up 5 bases; unmatched junction bases: 5. Per germline, CDR1 PRHDT and CDR2 FYEKMQ (reference sequence). The CDR3 consists of 15 residues. The CDR3 reads CASSSGLAPNNEQFF. DNA of the CDR3: TGTGCCAGCAGCTCGGGACTAGCGCCAAACAATGAGCAGTTCTTC.